This T cell receptor beta chain came from a study of cytomegalovirus exposure and HLA in healthy donors. Study-level results: Rarity marked most TCR sequences, yet some public TCRs occurred in many donors. Highly shared variants forming one cluster were likely a sequencing artifact.

Remarks on this clone: Its target is unknown.

The germline V gene encodes CDR1 MNHEY and CDR2 SVGAGI. The length of the CDR3 is 14 residues. V lost 6 bases and J lost 7; bases outside the gene matches: 9. Vbeta (60) and Jbeta (13) primers were used in the PCR. Profiled with immunoSEQ multiplex PCR; TCRdb holds only in-frame clones, not every one. Among about 110,000 clones listed, 50% to 70% were seen once. The sequencing sample was made of PBMCs. The clonotype was recovered from a man aged 25 to 40 in good health and CMV-seropositive. This rearrangement joins TRBV6-5 to TRBJ2-7; 10 nucleotides match TRBD2. CDR3 nucleotides: TGTGCCAGCAGACTAGCGGGGAATAGAAATGAGCAGTACTTC. Translated: CASRLAGNRNEQYF.